The 31 T cell receptor beta chains reported below all come from one sample, sequenced in a study of shared clonotypes between healthy human individuals. Clones were read by immunoSEQ multiplex PCR, and TCRdb kept only the in-frame ones, dropping some. Of about 960,000 clones listed, 76% were seen once; the top ten hold around 1.4%. The sample was memory CD4+ T cells sorted from blood. The subset was: CD45RA-negative fraction. Receptors were obtained from a man between 18 and 35 years old in good health.

This clone has only a few counts. Other DNA sequences in this sample translate to the same CDR3. The chain couples TRBV30 to TRBJ1-1; TRBD1 matches at 9 bases. V was pared by 1 base and J by 1 base, with 1 base of the junction left unmatched. The V gene's germline CDR1 is GTSNPN and CDR2 SVGIG (reference sequence). The CDR3 contains 14 residues. CDR3 nucleotide sequence: TGTGCCTGGAGTGGGGACAGGGAGAACACTGAAGCTTTCTTT. It is translated as CAWSGDRENTEAFF.

This chain links TRBV10-3 with TRBJ2-7; 11 positions agree with TRBD1. Germline CDR1 is ENHRY and CDR2 is SYGVKD. V was pared by 10 bases and J by 3 bases, with 5 bases of the junction left unmatched. The CDR3 runs to 13 residues. CDR3 nucleotide sequence: TGTGCCAGCAGGGACAGGGGGGACTACGAGCAGTACTTC. Translation: CASRDRGDYEQYF.

CDR3 DNA sequence: TGTGCCAGCAGCCGGGAGCCGGGGCCCCTCTACGAGCAGTACTTC. Its translation is CASSREPGPLYEQYF. The chain links TRBV27 to TRBJ2-7; D is possibly TRBD2 (6 bases). This CDR3 has 15 residues. The ends were cut back, 6 bases at V and 3 bases at J, with 18 bases in the middle. The germline V gene has CDR1 MNHEY and CDR2 SMNVEV (reference sequence).

This chain links TRBV7-9 with TRBJ2-3, with 10 bases that match TRBD2. The CDR3 consists of 15 residues. The ends lost 5 bases at V and 2 bases at J; junction bases unmatched: 4. Germline loops: CDR1 SEHNR, CDR2 FQNEAQ (reference sequence). The CDR3 here is CASSPGTSATDTQYF. The CDR3 coding sequence is TGTGCCAGCAGCCCCGGGACTAGCGCCACAGATACGCAGTATTTT. The whole variable domain, remainder taken from reference TRBV7-9 and TRBJ2-3, is DTGVSQNPRHKITKRGQNVTFRCDPISEHNRLYWYRQTLGQGPEFLTYFQNEAQLEKSRLLSDRFSAERPKGSFSTLEIQRTEQGDSAMYLCASSPGTSATDTQYFGPGTRLTVL.

In the case of this clone: Other DNA variants within this sample encode the same CDR3. The V gene is TRBV7-2, the J gene TRBJ2-3, with D hard to call. V gave up 5 bases and J gave up 6 bases, with 9 bases separating them. Germline CDR1 is SGHTA and CDR2 is FQGNSA. The CDR3 contains 12 residues. CDR3 in DNA: TGTGCCAGCAGCCCGCTAGTCGATACGCAGTATTTT. The encoded protein is CASSPLVDTQYF.

The chain couples TRBV5-4 to TRBJ2-5; tentative D call: TRBD1 (6 bases). Between the trimmed V and J ends, which lost 0 bases and 4 bases, there was a span of 13 bases. The CDR3 is 15 residues long. The V gene's germline CDR1 is SGHNT and CDR2 YYREEE (reference sequence). The CDR3 protein is CASSLEWGPRETQYF. The CDR3 coding sequence is TGTGCCAGCAGCTTGGAGTGGGGGCCGAGAGAGACCCAGTACTTC. The variable domain in full, completed from reference TRBV5-4 and TRBJ2-5, reads ETGVTQSPTHLIKTRGQQVTLRCSSQSGHNTVSWYQQALGQGPQFIFQYYREEENGRGNFPPRFSGLQFPNYSSELNVNALELDDSALYLCASSLEWGPRETQYFGPGTRLLVL.

This clone appeared once. The chain joins TRBV7-2 to TRBJ2-1; TRBD1 might be the D (6 bases). The ends were cut back, 1 base at V and 13 bases at J, with 14 bases in the middle. Germline V gene lookup returns CDR1 SGHTA and CDR2 FQGNSA. The CDR3 runs to 13 residues. In DNA, the CDR3 is TGTGCCAGCAGCTTAGGAGGGACACCTGCCCAGTTCTTC. This codes for CASSLGGTPAQFF.

This sequence joins TRBV14 and TRBJ1-1; D is perhaps TRBD1 (6 bases). Per germline, CDR1 SGHDN and CDR2 FVKESK. The V end lost 2 bases, the J end lost 2 bases, and 9 bases lay between the germline ends. The CDR3 contains 14 residues. The CDR3 sequence is CASSQRQVNTEAFF. CDR3 coding DNA: TGTGCCAGCAGCCAAAGACAGGTCAACACTGAAGCTTTCTTT.

This clone was picked up one time. The gene calls are TRBV4-1 and TRBJ2-1, with 12 positions matching TRBD2. The germline V gene has CDR1 MGHRA and CDR2 YSYEKL. V shed 5 bases, J shed 4 bases, and the junction held 15 bases outside the gene matches. The CDR3 covers 19 residues. The DNA for the CDR3 is TGCGCCAGCAGCGGACTAGGACCTAGCGGGAGGGCTTTATACAATGAGCAGTTCTTC. It encodes CASSGLGPSGRALYNEQFF.

CDR3 region: CASYPRDISPLHF. CDR3 in DNA: TGTGCCAGCTACCCCCGGGACATTTCACCCCTCCACTTT. The V gene is TRBV28, the J gene TRBJ1-6; the D gene is possibly TRBD1 (6 bases). CDR1 MDHEN and CDR2 SYDVKM come from the germline V gene. This CDR3 has 13 amino acids. V dropped 8 bases and J dropped 9 bases, with 14 bases sitting between them.

The V gene is TRBV2, the J gene TRBJ2-2, with TRBD2 matching over 10 bases. CDR1 is SNHLY, CDR2 FYNNEI, per germline. CDR3 length equals 15 residues. Trimming took 5 bases from V and 3 from J; bases not matched to a gene: 3. This chain's CDR3 is CASSPLAGDTGELFF. For the CDR3, the DNA is TGTGCCAGCAGTCCCCTAGCGGGGGACACCGGGGAGCTGTTTTTT.

The rearrangement joins TRBV9 to TRBJ1-2, with TRBD1 identical over 12 bases. The CDR3 sequence is 17 residues long. Unmatched junction bases numbered 10, after V lost 3 bases and J lost 4 bases. Germline-derived CDR1 and CDR2 are SGDLS and YYNGEE. The CDR3 spells CASSALGGTGGSYGYTF. The CDR3 nucleotides read TGTGCCAGCAGCGCCCTTGGGGGGACAGGGGGCTCCTATGGCTACACCTTC.

The chain combines TRBV5-5 with TRBJ1-5, with 7 bases identical to TRBD1. CDR1 SGHKS and CDR2 YYEKEE come from the germline V gene (reference sequence). V lost 2 bases and J lost 6; bases outside the gene matches: 5. This CDR3 is built from 14 residues. The CDR3 DNA reads as TGTGCCAGCAGCTTTGACAGGGTGGGTCAGCCCCAGCATTTT. This sequence encodes CASSFDRVGQPQHF.

Regarding this clone: At one of its ends the junction is not consistent with the germline gene, which may arise from a read error. The genes are TRBV5-6 and TRBJ2-1; 11 positions agree with TRBD2. Per germline, CDR1 SGHDT and CDR2 YYEEEE. This CDR3 comprises 14 residues. CDR3 amino acids: CASSFPGLADGRIF. CDR3 nucleotides: TGTGCCAGCAGCTTTCCGGGACTAGCGGACGGGAGGATCTTC. The whole variable domain, remainder taken from reference TRBV5-6 and TRBJ2-1, is DAGVTQSPTHLIKTRGQQVTLRCSPKSGHDTVSWYQQALGQGPQFIFQYYEEEERQRGNFPDRFSGHQFPNYSSELNVNALLLGDSALYLCASSFPGLADGRIFGPGTRLTVL.

CDR3 in DNA: TGTGCCAGCAGTTACCTCCCAGGGAACTATGGCTACACCTTC. Translating it yields CASSYLPGNYGYTF. This chain connects TRBV6-7 to TRBJ1-2, with a weak D call TRBD1 (5 bases). TRBV6-7 is classed as an ORF, of uncertain function. The CDR3 is 14 amino acids. V was shortened by 2 bases and J by 2 bases, with 9 bases between the two germline ends.

The chain links TRBV30 to TRBJ1-5; 7 bases map to TRBD1. This CDR3 is built from 13 residues. Looked up from germline, CDR1 is GTSNPN and CDR2 is SVGIG (reference sequence). The junction had 6 bases not matched to a gene; V was cut back by 5 bases and J by 5 bases. The CDR3 protein is CAWGDREDQPQHF. CDR3 DNA: TGTGCCTGGGGAGACAGGGAGGATCAGCCCCAGCATTTT.

There are a few counts of this clone. The chain joins TRBV29-1 to TRBJ1-1; D call uncertain. Germline CDR1 SQVTM, CDR2 ANQGSEA. CDR3 length: 12 amino acids. Trimming stripped 7 bases from V and 1 base from J, with 10 bases between. The CDR3 region has the DNA TGCAGCGGCCAGTTTACGAACACTGAAGCTTTCTTT. It codes for CSGQFTNTEAFF.

The chain has TRBV6-4 and TRBJ2-2; D gene ambiguous. The CDR3 totals 12 residues. Trimming took off 5 bases at V and 5 bases at J, with 6 bases between the two ends. CDR1 is MRHNA and CDR2 is SNTAGT in the germline V gene. The CDR3 sequence: CASSPGTGELFF. CDR3 coding DNA: TGTGCCAGCAGTCCAGGAACCGGGGAGCTGTTTTTT.

This clone has ten or more counts. The chain has TRBV6-1 and TRBJ1-2, with a tentative D call TRBD1 (6 bases). From germline, CDR1 is MNHNS and CDR2 SASEGT. This CDR3 is 13 amino acids long. Trimming cost V 7 bases and J 3 bases, with 12 bases left between them. CDR3 nucleotides: TGTGCCAGCACCCTTCAGGGGTACTATGGCTACACCTTC. This encodes CASTLQGYYGYTF.

V and J are TRBV7-8 and TRBJ2-2; D tentatively reads TRBD1 or TRBD2 (5 bases each). V lost 5 bases and J 4 bases, leaving 20 bases between the germline ends. Germline CDR1 and CDR2: SGHVS and FQNEAQ. The CDR3 sequence is 17 residues long. In DNA, the CDR3 is TGTGCCAGCAGCCTAAGGTTTCAGGGAGTGTCCACCGGGGAGCTGTTTTTT. It specifies CASSLRFQGVSTGELFF. The complete variable domain, with remaining parts taken from reference TRBV7-8 and TRBJ2-2, reads GAGVSQSPRYKVAKRGQDVALRCDPISGHVSLFWYQQALGQGPEFLTYFQNEAQLDKSGLPSDRFFAERPEGSVSTLKIQRTQQEDSAVYLCASSLRFQGVSTGELFFGEGSRLTVL.

This sequence joins TRBV11-2 and TRBJ2-7; TRBD1 matches at 9 bases. Trimming removed 6 bases from V and 10 bases from J; junction bases left unmatched: 16. The CDR3 totals 15 residues. The germline V gene has CDR1 SGHAT and CDR2 FQNNGV. CDR3 in DNA: TGTGCCAGCAGTCCAAGATACGGGACAGGGACCGCTCAGTACTTC. This translates into CASSPRYGTGTAQYF. The variable domain in full, with the rest retrieved from reference TRBV11-2 and TRBJ2-7, is EAGVAQSPRYKIIEKRQSVAFWCNPISGHATLYWYQQILGQGPKLLIQFQNNGVVDDSQLPKDRFSAERLKGVDSTLKIQPAKLEDSAVYLCASSPRYGTGTAQYFGPGTRLTVT.

V usage is TRBV6-1 and J usage is TRBJ2-5; TRBD2 is a possible D gene (7 bases). In germline, CDR1 is MNHNS, CDR2 SASEGT. This CDR3 has 15 residues. V lost 6 bases to trimming and J lost 7 bases, with 21 bases between them. The DNA for the CDR3 is TGTGCCAGCAGACAAAAGGGGGAGGGGTTGGGGACCCAGTACTTC. Translating it yields CASRQKGEGLGTQYF.

The V call is TRBV5-1, the J call TRBJ2-7; D call uncertain. This CDR3 has 13 amino acids. V lost 5 bases and J lost 5, with 14 bases in between. Germline CDR1 is SGHRS and CDR2 is YFSETQ. The CDR3 is CASRLNTENEQYF. CDR3 sequence (DNA): TGCGCCAGCAGACTAAATACAGAAAACGAGCAGTACTTC.

The rearrangement links TRBV4-3 to TRBJ2-2; D uncertain. V dropped 2 bases and J dropped 2 bases, with 12 bases sitting between them. The germline CDR1 and CDR2 sequences are LGHNA and YSLEER. The CDR3 is 16 amino acids. The CDR3 nucleotides read TGCGCCAGCAGCCAAAGACCCCCCCAAAACACCGGGGAGCTGTTTTTT. Its protein is CASSQRPPQNTGELFF.

The rearrangement uses TRBV5-1 and TRBJ2-4; D is ambiguous. Germline V lookup: CDR1 SGHRS, CDR2 YFSETQ. The V end was cut by 2 bases, the J end by 7 bases, with 4 bases between. The CDR3 is 11 amino acids. The CDR3 sequence: CASSFANIQYF. Here the CDR3 DNA reads TGCGCCAGCAGCTTCGCGAACATTCAGTACTTC.

In its sample, this clone was seen a few times. The genes are TRBV30 and TRBJ1-1, with D unclear. Germline loops: CDR1 GTSNPN, CDR2 SVGIG (reference sequence). Trimming pared 3 bases from V and 4 bases from J, leaving 18 bases between. CDR3 size: 15 residues. The CDR3 bases are TGTGCCTGGAGCGAAATAAAGAGCGGACTCACTGAAGCTTTCTTT. Its translation: CAWSEIKSGLTEAFF. Looking up the rest from reference TRBV30 and TRBJ1-1 gives the full variable domain: SQTIHQWPATLVQPVGSPLSLECTVEGTSNPNLYWYRQAAGRGLQLLFYSVGIGQISSEVPQNLSASRPQDRQFILSSKKLLLSDSGFYLCAWSEIKSGLTEAFFGQGTRLTVV.

The V and J genes are TRBV27 and TRBJ2-7; no firm D call. The V end was cut by 3 bases, the J end by 3 bases, with 9 bases between. The V gene's germline CDR1 is MNHEY and CDR2 SMNVEV (reference sequence). CDR3 length: 13 amino acids. The CDR3 sequence: CASSFSPGYEQYF. Written as DNA, the CDR3 is TGTGCCAGCAGTTTCTCCCCAGGCTACGAGCAGTACTTC.

This clone occurred once. V usage is TRBV10-2 and J usage is TRBJ2-1; a weak D match, TRBD2 (6 bases). V shed 2 bases and J shed 2 bases, with 13 bases lying between them. Germline assignment: CDR1 WSHSY and CDR2 SAAADI. The CDR3 runs 16 residues. The CDR3 sequence: CASSENGRGTYNEQFF. The CDR3 DNA follows: TGCGCCAGCAGTGAGAATGGGCGGGGTACCTACAATGAGCAGTTCTTC.

CDR3 amino acids: CASSQGPGAGNTIYF. In nucleotides, the CDR3 is TGCGCCAGCAGCCAAGGCCCAGGGGCTGGAAACACCATATATTTT. The chain combines TRBV4-1 with TRBJ1-3, with D tentatively TRBD1 (6 bases). Looked up from germline, CDR1 is MGHRA and CDR2 is YSYEKL. The V end was cut by 1 base, the J end by 2 bases, with 9 bases between. The CDR3 contains 15 residues.

This rearrangement joins TRBV7-2 to TRBJ1-2, with unresolved D. V lost 1 base and J 5 bases, leaving 5 bases between the germline ends. The CDR3 covers 12 residues. Germline CDR1 is SGHTA and CDR2 is FQGNSA. The CDR3 DNA reads TGTGCCAGCAGCTTAGTAGGTTATGGCTACACCTTC. Its protein is CASSLVGYGYTF.

The gene calls are TRBV30 and TRBJ1-6; 7 bases agree with TRBD1. Germline CDR1 is GTSNPN and CDR2 is SVGIG (reference sequence). V lost 2 bases and J lost 6; bases outside the gene matches: 4. This CDR3 spans 14 amino acids. CDR3 sequence reads: CAWSRQGGNSPLHF. The CDR3 DNA follows: TGTGCCTGGAGTCGACAGGGTGGTAATTCACCCCTCCACTTT.